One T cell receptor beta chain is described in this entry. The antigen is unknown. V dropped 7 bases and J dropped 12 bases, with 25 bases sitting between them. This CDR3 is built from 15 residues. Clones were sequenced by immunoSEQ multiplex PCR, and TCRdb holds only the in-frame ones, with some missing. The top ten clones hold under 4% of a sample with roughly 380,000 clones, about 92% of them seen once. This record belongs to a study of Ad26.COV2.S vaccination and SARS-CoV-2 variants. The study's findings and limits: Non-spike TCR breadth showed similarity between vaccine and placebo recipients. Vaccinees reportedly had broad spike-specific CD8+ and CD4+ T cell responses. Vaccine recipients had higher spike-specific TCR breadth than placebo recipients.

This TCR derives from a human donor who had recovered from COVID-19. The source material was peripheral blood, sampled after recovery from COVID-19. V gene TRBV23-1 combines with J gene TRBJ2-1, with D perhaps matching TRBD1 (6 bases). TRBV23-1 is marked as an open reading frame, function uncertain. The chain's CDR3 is CASKIVARGSFVQFF. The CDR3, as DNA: TGCGCCAGCAAGATTGTTGCCAGGGGATCATTTGTGCAGTTCTTC.